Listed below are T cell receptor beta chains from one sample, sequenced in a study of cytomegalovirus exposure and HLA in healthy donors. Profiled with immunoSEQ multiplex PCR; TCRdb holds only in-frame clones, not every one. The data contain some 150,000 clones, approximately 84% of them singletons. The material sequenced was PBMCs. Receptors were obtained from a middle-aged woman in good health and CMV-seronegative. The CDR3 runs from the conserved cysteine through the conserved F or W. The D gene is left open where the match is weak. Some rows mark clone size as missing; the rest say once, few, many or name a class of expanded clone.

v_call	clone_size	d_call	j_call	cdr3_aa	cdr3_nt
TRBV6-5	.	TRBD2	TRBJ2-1	CASSYSTSPPSNEQFF	TGTGCCAGCAGTTACTCGACTAGCCCCCCTTCAAATGAGCAGTTCTTC
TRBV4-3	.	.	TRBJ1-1	CASAPMGQLEAFF	TGCGCCAGCGCCCCTATGGGGCAGCTGGAAGCTTTCTTT
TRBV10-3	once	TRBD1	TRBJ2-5	CAISDLGRQGSVETQYF	TGTGCCATCAGTGACCTCGGCAGACAGGGTTCCGTAGAGACCCAGTACTTC
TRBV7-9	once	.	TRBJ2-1	CAIPGAGSYNEQFF	TGTGCCATCCCAGGGGCAGGGTCCTACAATGAGCAGTTCTTC
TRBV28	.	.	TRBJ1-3	CASSPTQAGNTIYF	TGTGCCAGCAGCCCGACGCAGGCAGGAAACACCATATATTTT
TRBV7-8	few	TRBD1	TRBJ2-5	CASSLRQGIAQYF	TGTGCCAGCAGCTTACGACAGGGGATAGCCCAGTACTTC
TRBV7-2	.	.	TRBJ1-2	CASSATGAGYGYTF	TGTGCCAGCAGCGCGACAGGTGCCGGCTATGGCTACACCTTC
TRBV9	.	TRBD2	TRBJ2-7	CASSPYLSGNPYEQYF	TGTGCCAGCAGCCCATATTTAAGCGGGAACCCCTACGAGCAGTACTTC
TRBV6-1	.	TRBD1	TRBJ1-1	CASSGRTGQGRSEAFF	TGTGCCAGCAGTGGTAGGACAGGCCAAGGTCGTTCTGAAGCTTTCTTT
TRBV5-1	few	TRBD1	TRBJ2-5	CASSPGQGGRREAQYF	TGCGCCAGCAGCCCTGGACAGGGAGGAAGAAGAGAGGCCCAGTACTTC
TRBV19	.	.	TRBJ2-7	CASSTVVLVPMTYEQYF	TGTGCCAGTAGTACTGTGGTACTAGTCCCAATGACCTACGAGCAGTACTTC
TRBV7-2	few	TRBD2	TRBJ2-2	CASSLYLGLGTGELFF	TGTGCCAGCAGCCTTTATTTGGGACTAGGTACCGGGGAGCTGTTTTTT
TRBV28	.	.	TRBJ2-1	CASSLAPRGEQFF	TGTGCCAGCAGTTTAGCCCCTAGGGGTGAGCAGTTCTTC
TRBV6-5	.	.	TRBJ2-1	CASSFSEVTDYNEQFF	TGTGCCAGCAGTTTTAGCGAAGTTACCGACTACAATGAGCAGTTCTTC
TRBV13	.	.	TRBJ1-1	CASSLSGKAFF	TGTGCCAGCAGCTTGTCGGGAAAAGCTTTCTTT
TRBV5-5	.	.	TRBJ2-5	CASSLAREETQYF	TGTGCCAGCAGCTTGGCGAGAGAAGAGACCCAGTACTTC
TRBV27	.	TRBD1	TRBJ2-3	CASSLLTGESTDTQYF	TGTGCCAGCAGTTTGCTGACAGGGGAATCCACAGATACGCAGTATTTT
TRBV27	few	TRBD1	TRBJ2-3	CASSSGTGMEDTQYF	TGTGCCAGCAGTTCAGGGACAGGAATGGAAGATACGCAGTATTTT
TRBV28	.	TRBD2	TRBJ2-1	CASSFVLLADNEQFF	TGTGCCAGCAGTTTTGTTTTACTAGCGGACAATGAGCAGTTCTTC
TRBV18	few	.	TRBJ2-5	CASSPGSNQETQYF	TGTGCCAGCTCACCGGGGAGTAATCAAGAGACCCAGTACTTC
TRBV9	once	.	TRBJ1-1	CASSESRFWRGTEAFF	TGTGCCAGCAGCGAATCCAGGTTCTGGAGGGGAACTGAAGCTTTCTTT
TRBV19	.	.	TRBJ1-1	CASSTPRQVSAFF	TGTGCCAGTAGTACCCCTCGACAGGTTTCGGCTTTCTTT
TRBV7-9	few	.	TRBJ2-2	CASSLAGGTGELFF	TGTGCCAGCAGCCTAGCCGGAGGCACCGGGGAGCTGTTTTTT
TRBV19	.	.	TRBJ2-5	CASSALTQETQYF	TGTGCCAGTAGTGCCTTGACTCAAGAGACCCAGTACTTC
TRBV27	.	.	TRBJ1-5	CASSSAKRGKGQPQHF	TGTGCCAGCAGTTCGGCGAAGCGGGGAAAAGGTCAGCCCCAGCATTTT
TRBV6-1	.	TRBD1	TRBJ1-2	CASSENRGHGYGYTF	TGTGCCAGCAGTGAGAACAGGGGGCACGGCTATGGCTACACCTTC
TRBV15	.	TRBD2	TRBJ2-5	CATSEGTSGRVSQETQYF	TGTGCCACCAGCGAAGGTACTAGCGGGAGGGTCTCCCAAGAGACCCAGTACTTC
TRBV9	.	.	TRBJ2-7	CASSVGTLPRGEQYF	TGTGCCAGCAGCGTAGGGACCTTGCCTAGGGGCGAGCAGTACTTC
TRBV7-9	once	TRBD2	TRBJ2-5	CASSGSNGRARETQYF	TGTGCCAGCAGCGGTTCAAATGGGAGGGCCCGGGAGACCCAGTACTTC
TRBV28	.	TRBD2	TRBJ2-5	CGTSGIRETQYF	TGTGGGACTAGCGGGATAAGGGAGACCCAGTACTTC
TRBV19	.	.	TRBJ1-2	CASSIEGRQPPSQGYTF	TGTGCCAGTAGTATAGAGGGGCGACAGCCCCCCTCGCAAGGCTACACCTTC
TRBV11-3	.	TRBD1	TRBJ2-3	CASSEGTGRTDTQYF	TGTGCCAGCAGCGAGGGGACAGGCCGCACAGATACGCAGTATTTT
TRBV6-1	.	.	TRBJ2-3	CASRDTVKITDTQYF	TGTGCCAGCAGGGACACCGTCAAGATCACAGATACGCAGTATTTT
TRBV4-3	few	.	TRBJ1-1	CASSQDGRRTEAFF	TGCGCCAGCAGCCAAGATGGCAGGAGGACTGAAGCTTTCTTT
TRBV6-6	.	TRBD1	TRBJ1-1	CASSPQDRLNTEAFF	TGTGCCAGCAGTCCCCAGGACAGGCTCAACACTGAAGCTTTCTTT
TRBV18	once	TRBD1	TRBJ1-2	CASSPGRGPPNYGYTF	TGTGCCAGCTCACCCGGCAGGGGGCCCCCTAACTATGGCTACACCTTC
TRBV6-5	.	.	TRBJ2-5	CASSRLGGAGTQYF	TGTGCCAGCAGCCGACTAGGGGGCGCGGGGACCCAGTACTTC
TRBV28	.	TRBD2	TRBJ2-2	CASRLAGGPGELFF	TGTGCCAGCAGATTAGCGGGAGGTCCCGGGGAGCTGTTTTTT
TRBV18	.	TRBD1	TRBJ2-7	CASSTTGATDSEQYF	TGTGCCAGCTCAACAACAGGGGCTACCGATTCGGAGCAGTACTTC
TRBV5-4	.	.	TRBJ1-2	CASSLNSEARGYTF	TGTGCCAGCAGCTTGAACTCGGAAGCGAGGGGCTACACCTTC